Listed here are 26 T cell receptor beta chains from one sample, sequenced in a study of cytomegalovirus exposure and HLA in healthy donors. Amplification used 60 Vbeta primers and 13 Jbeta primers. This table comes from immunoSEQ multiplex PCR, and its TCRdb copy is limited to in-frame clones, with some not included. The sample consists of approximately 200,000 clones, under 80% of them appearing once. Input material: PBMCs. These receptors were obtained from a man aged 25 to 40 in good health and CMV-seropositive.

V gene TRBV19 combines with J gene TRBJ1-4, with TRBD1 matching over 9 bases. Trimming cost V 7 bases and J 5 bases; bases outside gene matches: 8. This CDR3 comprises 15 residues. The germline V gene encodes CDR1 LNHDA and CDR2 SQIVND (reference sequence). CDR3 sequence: CASTWGQGLNEKLFF. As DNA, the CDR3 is TGTGCCAGTACTTGGGGACAGGGTCTGAATGAAAAACTGTTTTTT.

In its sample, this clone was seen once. CDR3 in amino acids: CASSVVWGSDTQYF. The CDR3 nucleotides read TGTGCCAGCAGCGTAGTTTGGGGCTCAGATACGCAGTATTTT. The chain couples TRBV9 to TRBJ2-3; D perhaps matches TRBD1 (5 bases). Trimming removed 0 bases at V and 4 bases at J, with 9 bases between. This CDR3 has 14 amino acids. Looked up from germline, CDR1 is SGDLS and CDR2 is YYNGEE.

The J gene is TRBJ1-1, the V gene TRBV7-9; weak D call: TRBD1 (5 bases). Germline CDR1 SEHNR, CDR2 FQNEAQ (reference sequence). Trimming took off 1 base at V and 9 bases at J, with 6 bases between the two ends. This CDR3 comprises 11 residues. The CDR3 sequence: CASSLDRQAFF. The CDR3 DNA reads TGTGCCAGCAGCTTAGACAGGCAAGCTTTCTTT.

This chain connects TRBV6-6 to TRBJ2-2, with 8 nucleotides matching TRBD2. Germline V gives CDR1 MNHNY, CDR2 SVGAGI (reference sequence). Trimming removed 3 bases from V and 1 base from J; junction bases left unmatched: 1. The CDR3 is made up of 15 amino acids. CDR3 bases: TGTGCCAGCAGTTATACTAGCGGGAACACCGGGGAGCTGTTTTTT. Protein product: CASSYTSGNTGELFF.

The CDR3 DNA sequence: TGTGCCAGCAGTTACCGCCGGGGGGTCGGTGGCTACACCTTC. As protein: CASSYRRGVGGYTF. The chain has TRBV6-6 and TRBJ1-2; D possibly corresponds to TRBD1 (5 bases). The CDR3 has 14 amino acids. Germline loops: CDR1 MNHNY, CDR2 SVGAGI (reference sequence). The V gene lost 2 bases and the J gene lost 7 bases, with 14 bases spanning the gap.

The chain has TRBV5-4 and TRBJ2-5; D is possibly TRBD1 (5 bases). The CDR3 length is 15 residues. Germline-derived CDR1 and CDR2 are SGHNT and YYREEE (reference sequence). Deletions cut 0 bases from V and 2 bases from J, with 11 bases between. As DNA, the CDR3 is TGTGCCAGCAGCTTGGGGCAGGGAACACAAGAGACCCAGTACTTC. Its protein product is CASSLGQGTQETQYF. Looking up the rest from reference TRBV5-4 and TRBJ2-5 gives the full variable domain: ETGVTQSPTHLIKTRGQQVTLRCSSQSGHNTVSWYQQALGQGPQFIFQYYREEENGRGNFPPRFSGLQFPNYSSELNVNALELDDSALYLCASSLGQGTQETQYFGPGTRLLVL.

CDR3: CAITPGQGNYGYTF. The CDR3 DNA follows: TGTGCCATCACCCCGGGACAGGGGAACTATGGCTACACCTTC. This chain joins TRBV10-3 and TRBJ1-2; 10 bases map to TRBD1. Germline CDR1 reads ENHRY; CDR2 reads SYGVKD. V was pared by 7 bases and J by 2 bases, with 4 bases of the junction left unmatched. CDR3 length equals 14 residues.

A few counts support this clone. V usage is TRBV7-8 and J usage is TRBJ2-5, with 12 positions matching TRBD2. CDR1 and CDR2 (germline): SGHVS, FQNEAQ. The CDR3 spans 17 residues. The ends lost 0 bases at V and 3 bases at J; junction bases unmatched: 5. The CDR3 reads CASSLARLAGAKETQYF. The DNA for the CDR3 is TGTGCCAGCAGCTTAGCGAGACTAGCGGGGGCAAAAGAGACCCAGTACTTC.

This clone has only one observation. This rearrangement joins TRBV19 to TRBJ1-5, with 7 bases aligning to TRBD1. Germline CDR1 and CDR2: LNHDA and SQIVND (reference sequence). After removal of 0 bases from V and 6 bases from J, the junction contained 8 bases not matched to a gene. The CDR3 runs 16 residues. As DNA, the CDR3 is TGTGCCAGTAGTATAGATCTATTAGACAGGGCTCAGCCCCAGCATTTT. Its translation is CASSIDLLDRAQPQHF. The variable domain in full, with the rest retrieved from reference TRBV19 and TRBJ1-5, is DGGITQSPKYLFRKEGQNVTLSCEQNLNHDAMYWYRQDPGQGLRLIYYSQIVNDFQKGDIAEGYSVSREKKESFPLTVTSAQKNPTAFYLCASSIDLLDRAQPQHFGDGTRLSIL.

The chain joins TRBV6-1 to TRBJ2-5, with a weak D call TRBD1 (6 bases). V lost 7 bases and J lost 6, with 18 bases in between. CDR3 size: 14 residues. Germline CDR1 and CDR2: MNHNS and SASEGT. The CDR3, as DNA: TGTGCCAGCACCCAGGGGCAGTACGGCCAGACCCAGTACTTC. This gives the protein CASTQGQYGQTQYF.

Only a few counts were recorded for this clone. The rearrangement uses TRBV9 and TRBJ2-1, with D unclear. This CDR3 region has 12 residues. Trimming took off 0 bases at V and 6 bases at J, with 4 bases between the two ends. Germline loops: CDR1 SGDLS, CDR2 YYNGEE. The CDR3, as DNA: TGTGCCAGCAGCGTAGCTTCCAATGAGCAGTTCTTC. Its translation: CASSVASNEQFF.

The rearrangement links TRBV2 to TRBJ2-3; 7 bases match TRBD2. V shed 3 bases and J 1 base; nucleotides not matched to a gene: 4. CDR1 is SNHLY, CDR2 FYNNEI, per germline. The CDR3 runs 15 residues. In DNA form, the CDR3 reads TGTGCCAGCAGTGAGAGGCTAGCGGGCACAGATACGCAGTATTTT. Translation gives CASSERLAGTDTQYF.

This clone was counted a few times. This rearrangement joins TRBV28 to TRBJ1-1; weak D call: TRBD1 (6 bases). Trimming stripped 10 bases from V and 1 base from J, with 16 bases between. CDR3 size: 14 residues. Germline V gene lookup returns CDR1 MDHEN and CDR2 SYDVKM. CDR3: CATRGLQGNTEAFF. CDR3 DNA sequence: TGTGCCACCAGGGGTCTCCAGGGGAACACTGAAGCTTTCTTT.

CDR3 nucleotide sequence: TGTGCCAGCAGCTTAGAAGGTGGGGCCAACACTGAAGCTTTCTTT. This sequence encodes CASSLEGGANTEAFF. The chain carries TRBV7-6 and TRBJ1-1, with D possibly TRBD1 on 5 matching bases. Trimming stripped 1 base from V and 2 bases from J, with 11 bases between. The CDR3 is 15 residues long. Germline CDR1 reads SGHVS; CDR2 reads FNYEAQ.

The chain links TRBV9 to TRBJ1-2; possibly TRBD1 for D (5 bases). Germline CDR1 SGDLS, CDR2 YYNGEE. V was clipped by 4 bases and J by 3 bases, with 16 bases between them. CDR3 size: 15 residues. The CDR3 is CASSFREDLDYGYTF. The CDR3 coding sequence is TGTGCCAGCAGCTTCAGGGAGGACTTGGACTATGGCTACACCTTC.

CDR3 bases: TGTGCCAGCAGCCCCCGGGAGCAGGCGTCCGAGCAGTACTTC. The encoded protein is CASSPREQASEQYF. The chain uses TRBV7-9 and TRBJ2-7; possibly TRBD2 for D (6 bases). The V end lost 5 bases, the J end lost 6 bases, and 17 bases lay between the germline ends. The CDR3 spans 14 residues. Per germline, CDR1 SEHNR and CDR2 FQNEAQ (reference sequence).

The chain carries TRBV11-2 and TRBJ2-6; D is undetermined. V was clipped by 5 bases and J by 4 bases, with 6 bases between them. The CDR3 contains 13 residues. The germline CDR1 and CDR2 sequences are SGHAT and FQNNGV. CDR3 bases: TGTGCCAGCAGCCTGTCGGGGGCCAACGTCCTGACTTTC. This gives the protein CASSLSGANVLTF.

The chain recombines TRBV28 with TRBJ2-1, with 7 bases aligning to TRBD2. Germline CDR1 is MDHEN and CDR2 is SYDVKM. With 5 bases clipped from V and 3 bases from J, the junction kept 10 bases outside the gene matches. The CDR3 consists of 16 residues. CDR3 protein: CASSPASGQGYNEQFF. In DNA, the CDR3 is TGTGCCAGCAGTCCAGCTAGCGGCCAAGGCTACAATGAGCAGTTCTTC.

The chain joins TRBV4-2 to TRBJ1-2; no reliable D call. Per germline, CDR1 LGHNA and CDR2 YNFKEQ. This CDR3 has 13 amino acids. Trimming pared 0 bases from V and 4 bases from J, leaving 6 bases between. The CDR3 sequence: CASSQELSYGYTF. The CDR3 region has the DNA TGTGCCAGCAGCCAAGAACTGAGCTATGGCTACACCTTC.

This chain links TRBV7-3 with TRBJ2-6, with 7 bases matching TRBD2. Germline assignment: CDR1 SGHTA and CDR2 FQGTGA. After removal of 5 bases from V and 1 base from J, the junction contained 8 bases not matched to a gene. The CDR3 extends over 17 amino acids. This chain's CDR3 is CASSQNGAGSGANVLTF. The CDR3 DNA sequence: TGTGCCAGCAGCCAGAACGGAGCGGGGTCTGGGGCCAACGTCCTGACTTTC. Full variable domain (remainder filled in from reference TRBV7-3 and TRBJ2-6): GAGVSQTPSNKVTEKGKYVELRCDPISGHTALYWYRQSLGQGPEFLIYFQGTGAADDSGLPNDRFFAVRPEGSVSTLKIQRTERGDSAVYLCASSQNGAGSGANVLTFGAGSRLTVL.

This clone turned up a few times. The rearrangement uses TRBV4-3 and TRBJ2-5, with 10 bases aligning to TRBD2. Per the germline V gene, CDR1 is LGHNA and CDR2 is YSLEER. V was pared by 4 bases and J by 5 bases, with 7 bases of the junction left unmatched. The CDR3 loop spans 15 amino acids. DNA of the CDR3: TGCGCCAGCAGCCCCGCTAGCGGGAGCCCGGAGACCCAGTACTTC. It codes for CASSPASGSPETQYF.

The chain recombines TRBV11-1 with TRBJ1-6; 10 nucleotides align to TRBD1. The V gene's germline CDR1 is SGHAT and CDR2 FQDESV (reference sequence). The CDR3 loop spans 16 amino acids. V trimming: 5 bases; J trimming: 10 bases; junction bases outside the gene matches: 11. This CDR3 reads CASSRPGTGDGSPLHF. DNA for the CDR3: TGTGCCAGCAGCCGTCCCGGGACAGGGGATGGGTCACCCCTCCACTTT.

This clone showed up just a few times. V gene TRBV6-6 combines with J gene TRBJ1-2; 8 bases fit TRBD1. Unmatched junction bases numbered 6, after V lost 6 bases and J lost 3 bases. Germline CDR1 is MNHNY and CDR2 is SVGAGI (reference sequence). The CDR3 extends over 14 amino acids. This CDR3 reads CASSNGGQDYGYTF. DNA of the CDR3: TGTGCCAGCAGCAACGGGGGACAGGACTATGGCTACACCTTC.

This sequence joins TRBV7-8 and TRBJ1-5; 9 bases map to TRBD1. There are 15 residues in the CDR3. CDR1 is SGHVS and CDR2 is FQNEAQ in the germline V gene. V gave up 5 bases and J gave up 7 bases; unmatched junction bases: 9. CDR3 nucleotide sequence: TGTGCCAGCAGCCCCCGGACAGGGGTGGAACAGCCCCAGCATTTT. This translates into CASSPRTGVEQPQHF.

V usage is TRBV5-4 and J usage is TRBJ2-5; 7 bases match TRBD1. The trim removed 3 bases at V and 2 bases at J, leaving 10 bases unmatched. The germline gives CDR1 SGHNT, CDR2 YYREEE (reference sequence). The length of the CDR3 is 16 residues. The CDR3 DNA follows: TGTGCCAGCAGCTCCAACCGGGACAGCTCTCAAGAGACCCAGTACTTC. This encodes CASSSNRDSSQETQYF.

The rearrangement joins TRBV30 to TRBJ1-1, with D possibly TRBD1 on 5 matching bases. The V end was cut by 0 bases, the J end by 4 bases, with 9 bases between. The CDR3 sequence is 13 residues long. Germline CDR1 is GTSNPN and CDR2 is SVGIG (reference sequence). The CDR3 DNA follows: TGTGCCTGGAGTGTAAGGGGTATCACTGAAGCTTTCTTT. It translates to CAWSVRGITEAFF.